The next 3 T cell receptor beta chains were all read from a single sample in a study of regulatory T cells in long-lasting Graves disease. Researchers made TCR beta libraries by using iRepertoire HTBI primers and running Arm-PCR on CDR3 regions. TCRdb processed the multiplex PCR reads anew with MiXCR; each CDR3 protein has one entry. The table records about 560,000 distinct CDR3 sequences, 15% to 20% of them present only once. Described time point: newly diagnosed GD, antithyroid drugs for less than 3 months. With RNA extracted from PBMCs as input, the TCR library was made. This same sample was also part of a study on T cells in Graves' hyperthyroidism and ophthalmopathy.

The sequencing used peripheral blood mononuclear cells (PBMCs), collected at new diagnosis, from a patient treated with antithyroid drugs. These receptors were obtained from a man younger than 35 with Graves disease.

V is TRBV5-1 and J is TRBJ2-3, with D perhaps matching TRBD2 (5 bases). V lost 2 bases, J lost 5 bases, and 12 bases lay in between. Germline V gene sequence: CDR1 SGHRS, CDR2 YFSETQ. There are 14 residues in the CDR3. The CDR3 DNA sequence: TGCGCCAGCAGCTTCATAGGCGCGGGAGATACGCAGTATTTT. Amino acid sequence: CASSFIGAGDTQYF.

This clonotype was counted only a few times. V gene TRBV19 combines with J gene TRBJ1-6, with D unclear. The germline V and J ends were trimmed by 5 bases and 7 bases, with 15 bases remaining between them. Germline CDR1 and CDR2: LNHDA and SQIVND (reference sequence). The CDR3 runs to 15 residues. The CDR3 nucleotides read TGTGCCAGTAGTGGTGACACGCCGAGAAATTCACCCCTCCACTTT. Translating gives CASSGDTPRNSPLHF.

This clonotype occurred many times. The chain uses TRBV11-2 and TRBJ2-1; 8 bases are a match to TRBD1. CDR3 length: 15 residues. Germline V gives CDR1 SGHAT, CDR2 FQNNGV. Trimming removed 4 bases from V and 8 bases from J; junction bases left unmatched: 10. The CDR3 nucleotides are TGTGCCAGCAGCTCGCCCAAGGACAGGGAGGATGAGCAGTTCTTC. The encoded protein is CASSSPKDREDEQFF.